Below, 20 T cell receptor beta chains from the same sample are listed, as sequenced in a study of T cells in Graves' hyperthyroidism and ophthalmopathy. Amplified regions were TCR beta CDR3 sequences from RNA transcripts. The HTBI primer set drove a first-round RT-PCR of the TCR CDR3. TCRdb redid the calling of the multiplex PCR reads with MiXCR, one entry per CDR3 protein. This table has about 480,000 distinct CDR3 sequences, 13% to 15% appearing once. Input material: blood. Source of these receptors: a woman in her late teens or twenties with Graves' hyperthyroidism.

This clonotype was observed many times. The V gene is TRBV6-1, the J gene TRBJ2-1, with TRBD2 matching 13 bases. The CDR3 contains 14 residues. Germline CDR1 MNHNS, CDR2 SASEGT. The V segment lost 3 bases and the J segment 11 bases; nucleotides outside the gene matches: 4. The CDR3 here is CASSERGLAGQQFF. DNA of the CDR3: TGTGCCAGCAGTGAGAGGGGACTAGCGGGGCAGCAGTTCTTC.

This clonotype was detected many times. The gene calls are TRBV5-1 and TRBJ2-3; a possible D gene is TRBD2 (5 bases). V dropped 0 bases and J dropped 3 bases, with 11 bases sitting between them. In germline, CDR1 is SGHRS, CDR2 YFSETQ. The CDR3 is 15 amino acids. Written as DNA, the CDR3 is TGCGCCAGCAGCTTGGAGGAGGTGAGAACAGATACGCAGTATTTT. This sequence encodes CASSLEEVRTDTQYF.

This clonotype was seen at least ten times. The J gene is TRBJ2-3, the V gene TRBV2; 7 nucleotides agree with TRBD1. The germline gives CDR1 SNHLY, CDR2 FYNNEI. The CDR3 has 15 amino acids. V trimming: 6 bases; J trimming: 2 bases; junction bases outside the gene matches: 8. The DNA for the CDR3 is TGTGCCAGCAGGGAGGAACAGGGGATCACAGATACGCAGTATTTT. Protein product: CASREEQGITDTQYF.

The J gene is TRBJ2-1, the V gene TRBV25-1; TRBD2 aligns across 10 bases. There are 13 residues in the CDR3. Germline V gene sequence: CDR1 MGHDK, CDR2 SYGVNS. Germline trimming cut 8 bases from V and 8 bases from J; bases unmatched to any gene: 6. CDR3 in DNA: TGTGCCAGCCGTACTAGCGGGACGGATGAGCAGTTCTTC. Translating it yields CASRTSGTDEQFF.

This clonotype was picked up a small number of times. The chain has TRBV6-1 and TRBJ2-7; 11 bases match TRBD2. This CDR3 contains 17 residues. V was pared by 7 bases and J by 2 bases, with 13 bases of the junction left unmatched. Germline V lookup: CDR1 MNHNS, CDR2 SASEGT. CDR3 sequence: CASTPGLAGTPTYEQYV. The CDR3 nucleotides are TGTGCCAGCACTCCCGGACTAGCGGGCACACCAACCTACGAGCAGTACGTC.

This clonotype was observed a few times. The rearrangement joins TRBV10-3 to TRBJ2-3; a weak D match, TRBD1 (6 bases). Trimming took 5 bases from V and 2 from J, leaving 14 bases between them. The germline V gene has CDR1 ENHRY and CDR2 SYGVKD. This CDR3 spans 15 amino acids. CDR3 DNA: TGTGCCATCAGTTCCGGACAGCGTGACACAGATACGCAGTATTTT. Translating it yields CAISSGQRDTDTQYF.

In its sample, this clonotype was seen once. The chain employs TRBV12-3 or TRBV12-4 and TRBJ1-2, with D unresolved. The CDR3 is 15 amino acids. The V and J ends lost 6 bases and 8 bases respectively, with 22 bases between them. CDR3 region: CASSLAAQNTGGYTF. The DNA of the CDR3 is TGTGCCAGCAGCCTAGCGGCCCAGAACACCGGGGGCTACACCTTC.

This clonotype was counted a few times. Given a much more abundant clone one base away, this may be a read error. The V gene is TRBV7-8, the J gene TRBJ2-5, with no clear D. This CDR3 comprises 13 residues. Trimming stripped 7 bases from V and 5 bases from J, with 14 bases between. Germline CDR1 reads SGHVS; CDR2 reads FQNEAQ. CDR3 DNA sequence: TGTGCCAGCACCCACTCAGGAGCTGAGACCCAGTACTTC. Amino acids: CASTHSGAETQYF.

The V and J genes are TRBV29-1 and TRBJ2-7, with 9 bases identical to TRBD1. Germline CDR1 is SQVTM and CDR2 is ANQGSEA. V trimming: 4 bases; J trimming: 6 bases; junction bases outside the gene matches: 7. This CDR3 comprises 13 residues. The CDR3 spells CSVGTGVRSEQYF. As DNA, the CDR3 is TGCAGCGTTGGGACAGGGGTACGTAGCGAGCAGTACTTC.

Only a few counts were recorded for this clonotype. J is TRBJ2-7 and V is TRBV15, with D tentatively TRBD2 (6 bases). Per the germline V gene, CDR1 is LNHNV and CDR2 is YYDKDF (reference sequence). Trimming pared 0 bases from V and 4 bases from J, leaving 13 bases between. The CDR3 covers 15 residues. CDR3 residues: CATSREAGRLYEQYV. The DNA of the CDR3 is TGTGCCACCAGCAGAGAGGCAGGGAGGTTATACGAGCAGTACGTC.

The CDR3: CSATVGNPGQGRNSPLHF. CDR3 bases: TGCAGTGCTACGGTCGGGAACCCGGGACAGGGGCGGAACTCACCCCTCCACTTT. The chain joins TRBV20-1 to TRBJ1-6; 10 nucleotides match TRBD1. The CDR3 is 18 residues long. V shed 4 bases, J shed 10 bases, and the junction held 19 bases outside the gene matches. CDR1 is DFQATT and CDR2 is SNEGSKA in the germline V gene (reference sequence).

This clonotype was observed many times. This rearrangement joins TRBV6-1 to TRBJ2-7; TRBD2 agrees at 14 bases. This CDR3 contains 15 residues. Trimming took 10 bases from V and 5 from J; bases not matched to a gene: 10. Germline V gives CDR1 MNHNS, CDR2 SASEGT. CDR3 sequence (DNA): TGTGCCACCCAGGGACTAGCGGGAGACCCCCACGAGCAGTACTTC. It specifies CATQGLAGDPHEQYF.

The sample holds many counts of this clonotype. The chain recombines TRBV7-3 with TRBJ2-5; 12 nucleotides agree with TRBD2. V gave up 1 base and J gave up 4 bases; unmatched junction bases: 1. The CDR3 totals 15 residues. Germline CDR1 and CDR2: SGHTA and FQGTGA. Written as DNA, the CDR3 is TGTGCCAGCAGCTTAATGGGACTAGCGGGAGAGACCCAGTACTTC. This translates into CASSLMGLAGETQYF.

This clonotype appeared many times. The rearrangement links TRBV3-1 to TRBJ2-1; D is uncertain. The CDR3 totals 14 residues. V was cut by 0 bases and J by 5 bases, with 8 bases left in between. Germline V gene data show CDR1 as LGHDT and CDR2 as YNNKEL (reference sequence). CDR3 amino acids: CASSQESGHNEQFF. The DNA of the CDR3 is TGTGCCAGCAGCCAAGAATCAGGCCACAATGAGCAGTTCTTC.

This clonotype was observed a few times. Here the CDR3 reads CSARETSGTREQYF. The CDR3 DNA follows: TGCAGTGCTAGAGAGACTAGCGGGACGCGGGAGCAGTACTTC. The chain is built from TRBV20-1 and TRBJ2-7; 11 bases map to TRBD2. This CDR3 region has 14 residues. Trimming at V came to 0 bases and at J to 7 bases, leaving 5 bases not matched to a gene. Germline CDR1 is DFQATT and CDR2 is SNEGSKA (reference sequence).

Ten or more counts support this clonotype. The chain employs TRBV7-8 and TRBJ1-3; TRBD1 matches at 8 bases. CDR1 SGHVS and CDR2 FQNEAQ come from the germline V gene. V gave up 5 bases and J gave up 3 bases; unmatched junction bases: 6. The CDR3 extends over 15 amino acids. The CDR3 DNA sequence: TGTGCCAGCAGCGCCGACAGGGGTGTTGGAAACACCATATATTTT. Its protein is CASSADRGVGNTIYF.

This clonotype was seen once. The chain has TRBV7-2 and TRBJ2-5; D uncertain. The V and J ends lost 1 base and 3 bases respectively, with 12 bases between them. The CDR3 runs to 15 residues. CDR1 is SGHTA, CDR2 FQGNSA, per germline. The CDR3 reads CASSLESGSKETQYF. The CDR3 coding sequence is TGTGCCAGCAGCTTAGAGTCAGGCAGCAAAGAGACCCAGTACTTC.

This clonotype has just one count. J is TRBJ1-4 and V is TRBV12-3 or TRBV12-4; TRBD1 matches at 11 bases. Unmatched junction bases numbered 8, after V lost 1 base and J lost 4 bases. This CDR3 has 18 residues. CDR3 in DNA: TGTGCCAGCAGTTTAGAACGGACAGGGGGCGCGGATAATGAAAAACTGTTTTTT. Translation: CASSLERTGGADNEKLFF.

This clonotype was found many times. The V call is TRBV30, the J call TRBJ1-2; D may be TRBD1 (5 bases). This CDR3 is 17 amino acids long. V was cut by 0 bases and J by 1 base, with 18 bases left in between. CDR1 is GTSNPN, CDR2 SVGIG, per germline (reference sequence). CDR3 DNA sequence: TGTGCCTGGAGTGTCACCTTTGGGGGAAGGTTTAACTATGGCTACACCTTC. It codes for CAWSVTFGGRFNYGYTF.

The sample holds many counts of this clonotype. This rearrangement joins TRBV3-1 to TRBJ2-1, with 8 bases identical to TRBD2. Trimming removed 3 bases from V and 1 base from J; junction bases left unmatched: 8. The CDR3 contains 17 residues. Looked up from germline, CDR1 is LGHDT and CDR2 is YNNKEL (reference sequence). CDR3 bases: TGTGCCAGCAGCCAGTCGGGGGGGAGTCGGTCCTACAATGAGCAGTTCTTC. Translated: CASSQSGGSRSYNEQFF.